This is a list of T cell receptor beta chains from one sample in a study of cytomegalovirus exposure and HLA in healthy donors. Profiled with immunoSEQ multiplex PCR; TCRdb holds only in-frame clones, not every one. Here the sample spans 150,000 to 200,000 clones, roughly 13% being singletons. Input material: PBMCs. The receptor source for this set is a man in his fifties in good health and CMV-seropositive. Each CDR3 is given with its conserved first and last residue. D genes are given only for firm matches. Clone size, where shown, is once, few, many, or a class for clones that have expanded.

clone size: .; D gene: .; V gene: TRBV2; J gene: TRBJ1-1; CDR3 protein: CASSPQGMGTEAFF; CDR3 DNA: TGTGCCAGCAGTCCCCAGGGGATGGGCACTGAAGCTTTCTTT
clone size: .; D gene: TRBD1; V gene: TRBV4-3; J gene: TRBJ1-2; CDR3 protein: CASSQRQGAVGYTF; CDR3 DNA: TGCGCCAGCAGCCAAAGACAGGGTGCGGTTGGCTACACCTTC
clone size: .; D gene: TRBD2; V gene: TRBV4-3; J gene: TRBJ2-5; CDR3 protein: CASSQAGGSETQYF; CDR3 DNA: TGCGCCAGCAGCCAAGCGGGGGGATCAGAGACCCAGTACTTC
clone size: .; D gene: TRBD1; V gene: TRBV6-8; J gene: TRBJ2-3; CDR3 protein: CASSPTGADTQYF; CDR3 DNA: TGTGCCAGCAGCCCTACAGGGGCAGATACGCAGTATTTT
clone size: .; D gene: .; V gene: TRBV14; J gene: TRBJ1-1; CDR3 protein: CASSQDNLGGAFF; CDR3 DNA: TGTGCCAGCAGCCAAGATAATCTGGGGGGAGCTTTCTTT
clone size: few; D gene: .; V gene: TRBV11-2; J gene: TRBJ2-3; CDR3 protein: CASSLDFRGANTDTQYF; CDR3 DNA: TGTGCCAGCAGCTTAGATTTTCGGGGGGCCAACACAGATACGCAGTATTTT
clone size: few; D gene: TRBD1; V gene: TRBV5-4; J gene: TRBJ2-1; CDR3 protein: CASSSRDRGHEQFF; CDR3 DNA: TGTGCCAGCAGCTCCCGGGACAGGGGCCATGAGCAGTTCTTC
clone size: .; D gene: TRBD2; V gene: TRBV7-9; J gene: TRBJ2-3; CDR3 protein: CASSPSRYKAGVLTDTQYF; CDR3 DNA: TGTGCCAGCAGCCCGAGCAGGTATAAAGCGGGGGTTCTCACAGATACGCAGTATTTT
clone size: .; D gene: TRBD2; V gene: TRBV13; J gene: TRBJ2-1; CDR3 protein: CASSFSSGGGIYNEQFF; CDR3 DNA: TGTGCCAGCAGCTTCTCTAGCGGGGGGGGGATTTACAATGAGCAGTTCTTC
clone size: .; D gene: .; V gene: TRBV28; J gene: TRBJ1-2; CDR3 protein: CASREGWVGYTF; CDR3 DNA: TGTGCAAGCAGGGAGGGATGGGTTGGCTACACCTTC
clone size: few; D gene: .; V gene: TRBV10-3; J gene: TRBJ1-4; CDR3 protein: CAISESGSFNEKLFF; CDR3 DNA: TGTGCCATCAGTGAGTCGGGCAGCTTTAATGAAAAACTGTTTTTT
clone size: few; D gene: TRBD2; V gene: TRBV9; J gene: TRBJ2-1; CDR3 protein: CASSLRPPGITSALVEQFF; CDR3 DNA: TGTGCCAGCAGCTTGAGACCCCCAGGGATCACTAGCGCCCTAGTTGAGCAGTTCTTC
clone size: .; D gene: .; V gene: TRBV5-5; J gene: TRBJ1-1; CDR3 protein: CASSFVGGGLNTEAFF; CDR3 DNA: TGTGCCAGCAGCTTTGTGGGGGGGGGATTGAACACTGAAGCTTTCTTT